This T cell receptor beta chain is from a study of regulatory T cells in long-lasting Graves disease. Across the whole study: Patients met the persistent Graves' disease definition after over 5 years of antithyroid drugs with positive TSH receptor antibodies.

The CDR3 is 15 residues long. Germline CDR1 is SGHNT and CDR2 is YYREEE (reference sequence). The V end lost 7 bases, the J end lost 1 base, and 17 bases lay between the germline ends. HTBI primers from iRepertoire and Arm-PCR of CDR3 regions yielded the TCR beta libraries. In the original processing: Looking across samples, the authors found some 60 TRBV and 14 to 15 TRBJ segments. TCRdb called the multiplex PCR reads again in MiXCR, with one record for every CDR3 protein. TCRdb, not the authors, supplied the V and J calls. Of 430,000 or so distinct CDR3 sequences detected, around 20% appear once; the ten largest clones hold over 11%. Stated time point: persistent/refractory GD, antithyroid drugs over 5 years with positive TRAb. Extracted PBMC RNA gave rise to the TCR library. Staff took roughly 8.1 milliliters of peripheral blood and put it into EDTA tubes.

Source: peripheral blood mononuclear cells (PBMCs), taken when the disease was refractory, from a patient treated with antithyroid drugs. This clonotype was sampled from a female donor with Graves disease. The chain uses TRBV5-4 and TRBJ1-2; D not resolved. CDR3 DNA sequence: TGTGCCAGCGGACGCACAAGTGGGATTAACTATGGCTACACCTTC. Its protein is CASGRTSGINYGYTF.